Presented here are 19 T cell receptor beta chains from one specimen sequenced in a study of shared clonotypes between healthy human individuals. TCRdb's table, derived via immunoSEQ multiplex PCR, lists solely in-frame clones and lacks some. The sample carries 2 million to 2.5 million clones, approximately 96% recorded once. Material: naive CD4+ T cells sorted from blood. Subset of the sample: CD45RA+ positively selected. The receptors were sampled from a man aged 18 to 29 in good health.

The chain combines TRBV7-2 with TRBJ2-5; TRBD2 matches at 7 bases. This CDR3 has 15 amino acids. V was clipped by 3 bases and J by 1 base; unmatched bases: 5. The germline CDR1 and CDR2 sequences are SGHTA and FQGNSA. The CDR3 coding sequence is TGTGCCAGCAGCTTGGGGGGGAGGGCCCAAGAGACCCAGTACTTC. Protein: CASSLGGRAQETQYF.

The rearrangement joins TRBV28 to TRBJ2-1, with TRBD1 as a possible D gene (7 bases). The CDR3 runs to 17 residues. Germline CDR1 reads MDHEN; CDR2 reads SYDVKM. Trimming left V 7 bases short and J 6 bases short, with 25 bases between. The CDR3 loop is CASIRGQWGGQRNEQFF. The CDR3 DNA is TGTGCCAGCATAAGGGGACAGTGGGGAGGTCAACGCAATGAGCAGTTCTTC. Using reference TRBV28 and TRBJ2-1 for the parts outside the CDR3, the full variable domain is DVKVTQSSRYLVKRTGEKVFLECVQDMDHENMFWYRQDPGLGLRLIYFSYDVKMKEKGDIPEGYSVSREKKERFSLILESASTNQTSMYLCASIRGQWGGQRNEQFFGPGTRLTVL.

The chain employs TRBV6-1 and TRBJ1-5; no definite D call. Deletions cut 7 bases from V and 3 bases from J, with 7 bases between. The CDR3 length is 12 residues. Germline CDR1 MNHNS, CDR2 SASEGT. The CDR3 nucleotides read TGTGCCAGCAAGGAGTTCAATCAGCCCCAGCATTTT. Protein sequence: CASKEFNQPQHF.

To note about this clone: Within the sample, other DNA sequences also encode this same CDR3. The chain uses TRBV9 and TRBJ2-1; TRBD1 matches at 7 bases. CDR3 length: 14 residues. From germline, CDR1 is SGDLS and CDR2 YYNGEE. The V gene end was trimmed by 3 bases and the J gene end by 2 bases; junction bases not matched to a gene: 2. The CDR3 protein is CASSAGTAYNEQFF. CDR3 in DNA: TGTGCCAGCAGCGCAGGGACAGCCTACAATGAGCAGTTCTTC. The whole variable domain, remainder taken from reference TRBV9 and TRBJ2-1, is DSGVTQTPKHLITATGQRVTLRCSPRSGDLSVYWYQQSLDQGLQFLIQYYNGEERAKGNILERFSAQQFPDLHSELNLSSLELGDSALYFCASSAGTAYNEQFFGPGTRLTVL.

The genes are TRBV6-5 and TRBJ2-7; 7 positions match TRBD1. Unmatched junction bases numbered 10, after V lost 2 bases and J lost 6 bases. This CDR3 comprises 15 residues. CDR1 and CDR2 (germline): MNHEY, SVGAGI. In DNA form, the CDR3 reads TGTGCCAGCAGTTACGATACAGGGGACCCTCGCGAGCAGTACTTC. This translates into CASSYDTGDPREQYF.

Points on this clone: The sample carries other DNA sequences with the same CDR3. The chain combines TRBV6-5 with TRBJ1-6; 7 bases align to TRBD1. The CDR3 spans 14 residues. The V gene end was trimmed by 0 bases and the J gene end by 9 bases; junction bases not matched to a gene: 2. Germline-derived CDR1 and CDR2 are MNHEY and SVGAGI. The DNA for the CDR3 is TGTGCCAGCAGTTACTCAGGGGGCGGTTCACCCCTCCACTTT. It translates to CASSYSGGGSPLHF.

This CDR3 is CASSEDIIGQYSHTF. In DNA form, the CDR3 reads TGTGCCAGCAGTGAAGATATAATAGGACAGTATTCACACACCTTC. The chain carries TRBV6-1 and TRBJ1-2; maybe TRBD1 (6 bases). The CDR3 totals 15 residues. CDR1 and CDR2 from the germline V gene are MNHNS and SASEGT. V was pared by 1 base and J by 12 bases, with 21 bases between.

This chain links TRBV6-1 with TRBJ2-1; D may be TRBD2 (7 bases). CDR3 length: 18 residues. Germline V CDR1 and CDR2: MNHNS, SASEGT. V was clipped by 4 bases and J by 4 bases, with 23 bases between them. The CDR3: CASSAFPLEGGGYNEQFF. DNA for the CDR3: TGTGCCAGCAGTGCATTCCCGCTAGAGGGGGGAGGGTACAATGAGCAGTTCTTC.

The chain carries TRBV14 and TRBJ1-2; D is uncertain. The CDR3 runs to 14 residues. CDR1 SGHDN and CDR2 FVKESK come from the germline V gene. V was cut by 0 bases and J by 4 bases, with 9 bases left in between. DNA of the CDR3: TGTGCCAGCAGCCAAGATCAACGGATCTATGGCTACACCTTC. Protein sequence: CASSQDQRIYGYTF.

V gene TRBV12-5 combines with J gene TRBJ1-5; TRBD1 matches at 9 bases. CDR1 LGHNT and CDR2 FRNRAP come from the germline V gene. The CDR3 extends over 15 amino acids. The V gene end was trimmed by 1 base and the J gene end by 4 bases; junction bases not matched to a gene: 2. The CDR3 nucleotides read TGTGCTAGTGGTTTGGGGACAGGGGTAAATCAGCCCCAGCATTTT. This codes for CASGLGTGVNQPQHF.

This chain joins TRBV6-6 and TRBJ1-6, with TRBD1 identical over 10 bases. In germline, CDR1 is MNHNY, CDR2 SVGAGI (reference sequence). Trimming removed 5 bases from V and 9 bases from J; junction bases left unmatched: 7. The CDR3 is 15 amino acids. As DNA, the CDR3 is TGTGCCAGCAGTCCACGACAGGGGGCTATTTCACCCCTCCACTTT. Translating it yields CASSPRQGAISPLHF.

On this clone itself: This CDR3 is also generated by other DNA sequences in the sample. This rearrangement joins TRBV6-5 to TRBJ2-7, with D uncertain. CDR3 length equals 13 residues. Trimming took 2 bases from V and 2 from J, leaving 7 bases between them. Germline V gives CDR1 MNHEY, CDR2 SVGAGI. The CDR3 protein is CASSYGGTYEQYF. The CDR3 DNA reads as TGTGCCAGCAGTTACGGCGGCACCTACGAGCAGTACTTC.

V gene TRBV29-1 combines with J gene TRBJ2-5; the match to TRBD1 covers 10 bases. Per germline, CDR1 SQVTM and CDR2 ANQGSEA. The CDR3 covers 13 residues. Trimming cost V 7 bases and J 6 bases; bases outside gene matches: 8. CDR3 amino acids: CSADRDRGKTQYF. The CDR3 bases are TGCAGCGCCGACAGGGACAGGGGAAAGACCCAGTACTTC.

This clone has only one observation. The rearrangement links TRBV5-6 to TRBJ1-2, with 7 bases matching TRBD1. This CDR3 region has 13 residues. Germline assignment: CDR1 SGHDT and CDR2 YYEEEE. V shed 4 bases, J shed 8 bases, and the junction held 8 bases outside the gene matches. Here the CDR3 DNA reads TGTGCCAGCAGCCCGAGACAGGGAGGAGGCTACACCTTC. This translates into CASSPRQGGGYTF.

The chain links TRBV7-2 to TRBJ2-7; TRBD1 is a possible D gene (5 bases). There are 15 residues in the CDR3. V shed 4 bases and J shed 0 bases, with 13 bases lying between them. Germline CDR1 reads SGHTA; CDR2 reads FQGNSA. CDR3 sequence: CASSSRQKSSYEQYF. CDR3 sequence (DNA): TGTGCCAGCAGCTCTCGACAGAAGAGCTCCTACGAGCAGTACTTC.

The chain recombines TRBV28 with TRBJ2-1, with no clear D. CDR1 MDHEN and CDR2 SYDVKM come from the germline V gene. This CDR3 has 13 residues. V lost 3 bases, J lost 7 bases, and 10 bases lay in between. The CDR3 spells CASSFPGLNEQFF. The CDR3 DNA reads TGTGCCAGCAGTTTCCCTGGGTTAAATGAGCAGTTCTTC.

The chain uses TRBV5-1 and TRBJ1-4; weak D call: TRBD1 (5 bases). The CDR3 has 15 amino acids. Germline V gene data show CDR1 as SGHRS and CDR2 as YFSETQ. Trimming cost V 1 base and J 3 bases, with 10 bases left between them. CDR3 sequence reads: CASSLSRGSNEKLFF. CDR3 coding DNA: TGCGCCAGCAGCTTGTCAAGGGGATCTAATGAAAAACTGTTTTTT.

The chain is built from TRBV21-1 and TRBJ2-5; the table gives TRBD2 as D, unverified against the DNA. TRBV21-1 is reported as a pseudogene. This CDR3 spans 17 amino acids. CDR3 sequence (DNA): TGTGCCAGCAGCAAAGGGGACTTAGCGGGGTACCAAGAGACCCAGTACTTC. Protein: CASSKGDLAGYQETQYF.

The CDR3 reads CASSYSRGNEAFF. CDR3 DNA: TGTGCCAGCAGTTACTCTCGGGGTAATGAAGCTTTCTTT. The chain links TRBV6-6 to TRBJ1-1, with no clear D. The CDR3 spans 13 residues. With 0 bases removed from V and 7 bases from J, the gap between germline ends came to 9 bases. Germline loops: CDR1 MNHNY, CDR2 SVGAGI (reference sequence).